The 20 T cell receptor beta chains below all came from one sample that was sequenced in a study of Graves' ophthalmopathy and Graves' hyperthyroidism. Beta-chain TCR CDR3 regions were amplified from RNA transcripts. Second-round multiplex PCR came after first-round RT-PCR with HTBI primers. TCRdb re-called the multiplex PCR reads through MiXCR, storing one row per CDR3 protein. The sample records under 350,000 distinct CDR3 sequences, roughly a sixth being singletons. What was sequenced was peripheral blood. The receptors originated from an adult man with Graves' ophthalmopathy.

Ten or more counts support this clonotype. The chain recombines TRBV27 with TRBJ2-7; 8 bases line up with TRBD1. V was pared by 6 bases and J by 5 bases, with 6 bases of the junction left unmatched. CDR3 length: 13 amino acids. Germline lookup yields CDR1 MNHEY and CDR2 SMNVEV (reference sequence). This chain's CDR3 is CASRGTGLHEQYF. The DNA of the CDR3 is TGTGCCAGCAGGGGGACAGGCCTACACGAGCAGTACTTC.

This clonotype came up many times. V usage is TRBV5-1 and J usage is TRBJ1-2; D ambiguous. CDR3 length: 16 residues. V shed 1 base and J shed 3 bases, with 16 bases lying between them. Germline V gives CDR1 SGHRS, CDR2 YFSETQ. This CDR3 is CASSLFSSEEDYGYTF. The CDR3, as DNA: TGCGCCAGCAGCTTGTTTTCCAGCGAAGAGGACTATGGCTACACCTTC.

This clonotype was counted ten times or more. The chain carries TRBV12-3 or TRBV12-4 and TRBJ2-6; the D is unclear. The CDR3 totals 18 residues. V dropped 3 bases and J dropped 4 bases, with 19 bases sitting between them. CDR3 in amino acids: CASSFQEYSGRGANVLTF. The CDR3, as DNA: TGTGCCAGCAGTTTTCAGGAGTACTCTGGTCGGGGGGCCAACGTCCTGACTTTC.

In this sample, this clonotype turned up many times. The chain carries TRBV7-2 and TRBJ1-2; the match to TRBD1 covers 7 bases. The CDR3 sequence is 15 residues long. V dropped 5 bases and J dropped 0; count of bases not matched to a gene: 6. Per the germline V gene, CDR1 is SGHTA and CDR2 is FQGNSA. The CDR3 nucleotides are TGTGCCAGCAGCGTCCGACAGGGAGCTAACTATGGCTACACCTTC. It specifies CASSVRQGANYGYTF.

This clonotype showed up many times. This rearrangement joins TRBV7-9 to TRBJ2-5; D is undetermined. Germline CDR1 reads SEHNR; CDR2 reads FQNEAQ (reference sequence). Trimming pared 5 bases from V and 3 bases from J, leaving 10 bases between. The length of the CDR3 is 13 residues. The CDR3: CASSPLGKETQYF. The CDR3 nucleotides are TGTGCCAGCAGCCCCCTTGGTAAAGAGACCCAGTACTTC.

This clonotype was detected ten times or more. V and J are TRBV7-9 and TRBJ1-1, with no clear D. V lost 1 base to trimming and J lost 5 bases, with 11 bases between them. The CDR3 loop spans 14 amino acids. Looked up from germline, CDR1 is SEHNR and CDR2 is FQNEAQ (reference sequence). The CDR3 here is CASSLDSGVTEAFF. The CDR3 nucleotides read TGTGCCAGCAGCTTAGATTCCGGGGTGACTGAAGCTTTCTTT.

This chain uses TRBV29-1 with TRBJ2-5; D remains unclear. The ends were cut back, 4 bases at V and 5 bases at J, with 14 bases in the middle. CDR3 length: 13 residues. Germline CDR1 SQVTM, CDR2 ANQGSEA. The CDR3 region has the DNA TGCAGCGTTGGAGGCCACGCCGGTGAGACCCAGTACTTC. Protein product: CSVGGHAGETQYF.

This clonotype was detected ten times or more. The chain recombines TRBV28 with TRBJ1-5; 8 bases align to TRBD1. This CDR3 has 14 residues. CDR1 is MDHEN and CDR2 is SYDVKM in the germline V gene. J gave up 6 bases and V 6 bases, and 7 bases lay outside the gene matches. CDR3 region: CASSSTGEGQPQHF. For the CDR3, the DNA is TGTGCCAGCAGCTCGACAGGGGAAGGTCAGCCCCAGCATTTT.

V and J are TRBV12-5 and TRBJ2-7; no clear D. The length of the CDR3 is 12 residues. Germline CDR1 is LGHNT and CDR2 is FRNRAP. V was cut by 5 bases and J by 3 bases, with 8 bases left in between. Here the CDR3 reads CASGIHYYEQYF. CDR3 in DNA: TGTGCTAGTGGTATCCACTACTACGAGCAGTACTTC.

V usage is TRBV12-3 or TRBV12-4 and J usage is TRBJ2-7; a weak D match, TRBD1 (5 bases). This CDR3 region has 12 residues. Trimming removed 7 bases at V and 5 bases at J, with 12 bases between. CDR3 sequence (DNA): TGTGCCAGCACCAGGGTTCTACACGAGCAGTACTTC. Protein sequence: CASTRVLHEQYF.

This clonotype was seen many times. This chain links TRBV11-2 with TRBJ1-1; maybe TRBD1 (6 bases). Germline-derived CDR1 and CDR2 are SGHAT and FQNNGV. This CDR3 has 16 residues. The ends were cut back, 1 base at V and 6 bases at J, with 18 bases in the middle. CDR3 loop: CASSLGTVDWHPEAFF. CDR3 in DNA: TGTGCCAGCAGCTTAGGGACAGTGGATTGGCACCCTGAAGCTTTCTTT.

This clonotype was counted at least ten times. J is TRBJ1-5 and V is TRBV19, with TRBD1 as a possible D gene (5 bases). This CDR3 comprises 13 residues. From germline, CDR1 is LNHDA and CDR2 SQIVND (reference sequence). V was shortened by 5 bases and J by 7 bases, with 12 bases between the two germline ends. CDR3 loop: CASSFQHRQPQHF. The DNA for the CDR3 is TGTGCCAGTAGTTTCCAACACAGGCAGCCCCAGCATTTT.

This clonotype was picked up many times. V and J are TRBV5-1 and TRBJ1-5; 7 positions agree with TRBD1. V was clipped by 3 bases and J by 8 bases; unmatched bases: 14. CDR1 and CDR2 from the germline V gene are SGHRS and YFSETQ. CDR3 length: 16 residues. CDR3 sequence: CASSSWDSPPSKPQHF. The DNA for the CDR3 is TGCGCCAGCAGCTCATGGGACAGTCCACCTTCGAAGCCCCAGCATTTT.

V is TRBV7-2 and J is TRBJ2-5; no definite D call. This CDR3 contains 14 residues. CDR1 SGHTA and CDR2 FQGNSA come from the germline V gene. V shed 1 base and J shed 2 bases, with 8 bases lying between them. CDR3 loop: CASSLVEKQETQYF. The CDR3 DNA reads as TGTGCCAGCAGCTTAGTGGAAAAACAAGAGACCCAGTACTTC.

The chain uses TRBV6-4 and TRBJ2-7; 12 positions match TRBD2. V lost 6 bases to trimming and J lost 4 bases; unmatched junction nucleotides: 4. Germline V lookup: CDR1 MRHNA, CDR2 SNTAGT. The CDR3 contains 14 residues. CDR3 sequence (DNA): TGTGCCAGCAGGACTAGCGGGAGTACGTACGAGCAGTACTTC. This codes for CASRTSGSTYEQYF.

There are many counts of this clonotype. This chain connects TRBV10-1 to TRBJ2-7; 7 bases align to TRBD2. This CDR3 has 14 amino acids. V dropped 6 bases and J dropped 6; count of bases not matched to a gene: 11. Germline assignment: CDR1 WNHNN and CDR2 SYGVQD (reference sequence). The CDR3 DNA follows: TGCGCCAGCAGCTCGGGAGGAGTGGGGGGCGAGCAGTACTTC. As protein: CASSSGGVGGEQYF.

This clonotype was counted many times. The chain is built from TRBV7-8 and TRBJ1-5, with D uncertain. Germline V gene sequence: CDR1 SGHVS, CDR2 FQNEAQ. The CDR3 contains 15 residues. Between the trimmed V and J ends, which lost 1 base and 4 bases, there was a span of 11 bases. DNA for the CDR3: TGTGCCAGCAGCTTAGGGACGAGTGGAAATCAGCCCCAGCATTTT. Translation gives CASSLGTSGNQPQHF.

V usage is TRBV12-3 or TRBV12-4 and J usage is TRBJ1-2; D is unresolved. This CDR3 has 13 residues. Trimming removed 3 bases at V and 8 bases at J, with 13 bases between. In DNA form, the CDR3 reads TGTGCCAGCAGTTTCAACGGAGACTTGGGCTACACCTTC. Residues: CASSFNGDLGYTF.

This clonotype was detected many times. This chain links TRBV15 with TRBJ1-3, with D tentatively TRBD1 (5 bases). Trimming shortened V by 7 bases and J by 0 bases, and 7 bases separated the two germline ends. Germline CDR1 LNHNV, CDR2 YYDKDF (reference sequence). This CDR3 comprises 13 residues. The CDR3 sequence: CATTGNSGNTIYF. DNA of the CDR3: TGTGCCACCACAGGGAACTCTGGAAACACCATATATTTT.

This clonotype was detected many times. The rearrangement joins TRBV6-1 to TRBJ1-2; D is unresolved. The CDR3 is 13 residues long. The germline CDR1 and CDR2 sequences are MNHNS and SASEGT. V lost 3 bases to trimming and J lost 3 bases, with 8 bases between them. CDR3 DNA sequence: TGTGCCAGCAGTGATGAACCGCACTATGGCTACACCTTC. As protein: CASSDEPHYGYTF.